This T cell receptor beta chain was observed in a study of tumor-infiltrating lymphocytes in primary liver carcinoma. For the study at large: The patients, men and women alike, were aged 30 to 69 years.

The CDR3 runs 15 residues. CDR1 SGHAT and CDR2 FQNNGV come from the germline V gene. General study findings and limits: Tumors had a top-250-clone fraction that was significantly higher than blood (p = 0.039).

From 450 to 600 ng total RNA, TCR beta cDNA was generated with a primer in the constant region. Three nested multiplex PCR rounds of slightly modified ARM-PCR generated TCR beta libraries. Both of the initial two PCR rounds ran for about 9 cycles and employed TRBV1-TRBV30 forward primers alongside a C-beta reverse primer. TCRdb used MiXCR to reprocess the multiplex PCR reads, holding one entry per CDR3 protein. In the table there are about 200,000 distinct CDR3 sequences, about 65% of which are singletons. For this clonotype: As yet, its antigen is unknown. Relative to the germline gene, one junction end is altered; a read error may explain this.

Germline DNA was also extracted, and blood RNA was taken from unsorted whole blood. The study enrolled treatment-naive patients with chronic HBV infection. The sequenced sample was peripheral blood. The sequence was obtained from a woman aged 55 to 70 with primary liver carcinoma and hepatitis B virus infection. The chain uses TRBV11-2 and TRBJ2-3, with D maybe TRBD1 (5 bases). CDR3 residues: CAGSLGAHSTDTQYF. CDR3 nucleotide sequence: TGTGCCGGCAGCTTAGGGGCCCATAGCACAGATACGCAGTATTTT.